A selection of T cell receptor beta chains follows, all from one sample in a study of identical twins. A single record per CDR3 protein comes from TCRdb applying MiXCR to the 5' RACE reads. Among 750,000 to 950,000 distinct CDR3 sequences listed, 9% to 15% were seen once. This same sample was also taken into another study, of yellow fever vaccine responses in identical twins.

Sequenced: PBMCs. The receptors originated from a woman aged 18-29 years in good health. CDR3s include the opening cysteine and the closing phenylalanine or tryptophan. D genes are given only for firm matches. The size of a clone is reported for some rows only, either as once, few or many, or as a class for expanded clones.

16,NA,TRBJ2-5,few,TRBV27,CASSPERGAWLETQYF,TGTGCCAGCAGCCCGGAACGGGGGGCCTGGTTGGAGACCCAGTACTTC
16,NA,TRBJ2-1,few,TRBV6-2/TRBV6-3,CASKGPASDSYNEQFF,TGTGCCAGCAAAGGACCCGCTAGCGACTCCTACAATGAGCAGTTCTTC
14,NA,TRBJ1-5,NA,TRBV20-1,CSADPPGASQPQHF,TGCAGTGCTGACCCCCCAGGCGCGAGCCAGCCCCAGCATTTT
12,NA,TRBJ2-3,few,TRBV3-1,CASSQETDTQYF,TGTGCCAGCAGCCAAGAGACAGATACGCAGTATTTT
15,NA,TRBJ2-2,NA,TRBV9,CASSVENSYTGELFF,TGTGCCAGCAGCGTAGAAAACAGCTACACCGGGGAGCTGTTTTTT
15,TRBD1,TRBJ1-2,NA,TRBV18,CASSGTEETNYGYTF,TGTGCCAGCTCGGGGACAGAAGAGACTAACTATGGCTACACCTTC
14,NA,TRBJ2-1,NA,TRBV20-1,CSAVLPRSYNEQFF,TGCAGTGCTGTTCTCCCCCGGTCCTACAATGAGCAGTTCTTC
16,TRBD2,TRBJ2-5,many,TRBV12-3/TRBV12-4,CASSFWLAGDQETQYF,TGTGCCAGCAGTTTTTGGCTAGCGGGGGACCAAGAGACCCAGTACTTC
13,NA,TRBJ1-1,NA,TRBV29-1,CSVQQASGAEAFF,TGCAGCGTCCAACAGGCGTCGGGGGCTGAAGCTTTCTTT
13,NA,TRBJ2-1,few,TRBV20-1,CSARDRVRNEQFF,TGCAGTGCTAGAGACAGGGTCCGGAATGAGCAGTTCTTC
13,TRBD1,TRBJ2-3,few,TRBV7-2,CASSFQGALTQYF,TGTGCCAGCAGCTTCCAGGGGGCGTTGACGCAGTATTTT
15,NA,TRBJ2-2,few,TRBV4-1,CASSQEAGLVRELFF,TGCGCCAGCAGCCAAGAGGCAGGGCTTGTGCGGGAGCTGTTTTTT
14,TRBD1,TRBJ2-5,NA,TRBV5-8,CASSRTGQKETQYF,TGTGCCAGCAGCCGGACAGGCCAGAAAGAGACCCAGTACTTC
14,NA,TRBJ2-3,NA,TRBV10-1,CASSDQGYTDTQYF,TGCGCCAGCAGTGATCAAGGTTACACAGATACGCAGTATTTT
16,NA,TRBJ1-3,NA,TRBV5-1,CASSLYPGRSGNTIYF,TGCGCCAGCAGCTTGTACCCAGGGAGATCTGGAAACACCATATATTTT
16,TRBD1,TRBJ1-4,NA,TRBV6-5,CASSYGTGTGGEKLFF,TGTGCCAGCAGTTACGGGACCGGGACAGGGGGTGAAAAACTGTTTTTT
14,NA,TRBJ2-1,many,TRBV7-8,CASSLWSSYNEQFF,TGTGCCAGCAGCTTATGGTCGTCCTACAATGAGCAGTTCTTC
13,NA,TRBJ2-2,NA,TRBV11-2,CASSPLKTGELFF,TGTGCCAGCAGCCCCCTAAAAACCGGGGAGCTGTTTTTT
14,TRBD1,TRBJ1-6,many,TRBV6-5,CASSFGTGVSPLHF,TGTGCCAGCAGTTTCGGAACAGGGGTCTCACCCCTCCACTTT
15,TRBD2,TRBJ2-1,NA,TRBV2,CASELAGGPGNEQFF,TGTGCCAGCGAGTTAGCGGGAGGGCCAGGAAATGAGCAGTTCTTC
15,NA,TRBJ2-2,NA,TRBV21-1,CASRTGGMGTGELFF,TGTGCCAGCAGAACAGGGGGCATGGGCACCGGGGAGCTGTTTTTT
13,TRBD1,TRBJ2-4,NA,TRBV28,CATADRGKNIQYF,TGTGCCACGGCCGACAGGGGCAAAAACATTCAGTACTTC
15,TRBD2,TRBJ2-5,NA,TRBV27,CASSSGTSMSETQYF,TGTGCCAGCAGTTCGGGGACTAGCATGTCGGAGACCCAGTACTTC
15,TRBD1,TRBJ2-3,few,TRBV20-1,CSAREDRYLTDTQYF,TGCAGTGCTAGAGAGGACAGGTACCTCACAGATACGCAGTATTTT
14,TRBD2,TRBJ2-3,NA,TRBV29-1,CSVQTSGAPDTQYF,TGCAGCGTTCAGACTAGCGGGGCCCCAGATACGCAGTATTTT
12,NA,TRBJ2-3,few,TRBV28,CASRGPGDTQYF,TGTGCCAGCAGAGGACCCGGAGATACGCAGTATTTT
15,NA,TRBJ2-3,NA,TRBV3-1,CASKFENGVTDTQYF,TGTGCCAGCAAATTCGAAAACGGGGTCACAGATACGCAGTATTTT
15,TRBD1,TRBJ2-2,many,TRBV12-3/TRBV12-4,CASSSNRGSGGELFF,TGTGCCAGCAGTTCCAACAGGGGGTCGGGCGGGGAGCTGTTTTTT
18,TRBD2,TRBJ2-1,NA,TRBV9,CASSLQREGLGSYNEQFF,TGTGCCAGCAGCCTCCAGCGGGAGGGATTGGGCTCCTACAATGAGCAGTTCTTC
16,TRBD2,TRBJ2-7,NA,TRBV28,CASSLSHAGVRGEQYF,TGTGCCAGCAGTTTATCCCATGCGGGAGTTAGGGGCGAGCAGTACTTC
17,TRBD2,TRBJ2-5,few,TRBV7-9,CASSPRLADKYQETQYF,TGTGCCAGCAGCCCGAGACTAGCGGATAAATACCAAGAGACCCAGTACTTC
14,NA,TRBJ2-1,NA,TRBV4-2,CASSQDTSGTEQFF,TGTGCCAGCAGCCAAGATACGTCAGGCACTGAGCAGTTCTTC
15,TRBD1,TRBJ2-1,few,TRBV6-1,CASSSGTGGFYEQFF,TGTGCCAGCAGCTCCGGGACAGGGGGCTTCTATGAGCAGTTCTTC
14,TRBD1,TRBJ2-7,NA,TRBV12-3/TRBV12-4,CASSSTDRAYEQYF,TGTGCCAGCAGTTCTACGGACAGGGCGTACGAGCAGTACTTC
16,TRBD1,TRBJ2-2,many,TRBV5-6,CASSLRQGFDTGELFF,TGTGCCAGCAGCCTCCGACAGGGTTTTGACACCGGGGAGCTGTTTTTT
15,NA,TRBJ2-5,NA,TRBV29-1,CSVPRGLGALETQYF,TGCAGCGTTCCTCGGGGACTCGGGGCCTTAGAGACCCAGTACTTC
13,NA,TRBJ1-5,NA,TRBV5-8,CASSFESNQPQHF,TGTGCCAGCAGCTTCGAGAGCAATCAGCCCCAGCATTTT
14,NA,TRBJ2-3,few,TRBV18,CASSPQLGADTQYF,TGTGCCAGCTCACCACAACTAGGGGCAGATACGCAGTATTTT
15,NA,TRBJ2-2,NA,TRBV5-6,CASSLRGGRTGELFF,TGTGCCAGCAGCTTGAGAGGGGGGAGAACCGGGGAGCTGTTTTTT
15,TRBD1,TRBJ2-2,many,TRBV6-1,CASRAGTVNTGELFF,TGTGCCAGCAGAGCCGGGACAGTCAACACCGGGGAGCTGTTTTTT
14,NA,TRBJ2-5,few,TRBV28,CASSLLDYQETQYF,TGTGCCAGCAGTTTGTTAGATTACCAAGAGACCCAGTACTTC
15,NA,TRBJ2-7,few,TRBV5-1,CASSFPGTFGYEQYF,TGCGCCAGCAGCTTCCCAGGGACTTTCGGGTACGAGCAGTACTTC
16,NA,TRBJ1-3,few,TRBV7-9,CASSPKGGRPGNTIYF,TGTGCCAGCAGCCCCAAGGGGGGGCGCCCAGGAAACACCATATATTTT
15,NA,TRBJ2-1,few,TRBV27,CASSLLRELYNEQFF,TGTGCCAGCAGTTTATTACGGGAGCTCTACAATGAGCAGTTCTTC
15,NA,TRBJ1-2,NA,TRBV29-1,CSVARGERTVDGYTF,TGCAGCGTTGCAAGGGGGGAGCGTACCGTGGATGGCTACACCTTC
13,NA,TRBJ1-5,NA,TRBV7-9,CASSGGWDQPQHF,TGTGCCAGCAGCGGGGGCTGGGATCAGCCCCAGCATTTT
15,NA,TRBJ2-5,NA,TRBV15,CATSRTLTRQETQYF,TGTGCCACCAGCAGAACATTGACTAGACAAGAGACCCAGTACTTC
15,NA,TRBJ2-4,few,TRBV11-2,CASSLGSGAKNIQYF,TGTGCCAGCAGCTTAGGTTCGGGGGCCAAAAACATTCAGTACTTC
16,NA,TRBJ1-4,few,TRBV6-1,CASRKQQGATNEKLFF,TGTGCCAGCAGGAAACAACAGGGTGCGACTAATGAAAAACTGTTTTTT
13,NA,TRBJ2-3,NA,TRBV29-1,CSSARDSTDTQYF,TGCAGCTCCGCCCGGGACAGCACAGATACGCAGTATTTT
14,NA,TRBJ2-3,NA,TRBV6-5,CASSYSSHGDTQYF,TGTGCCAGCAGTTACTCGAGTCACGGCGATACGCAGTATTTT
14,NA,TRBJ1-1,NA,TRBV7-9,CASLSREENTEAFF,TGTGCCAGCCTTTCGAGGGAGGAGAACACTGAAGCTTTCTTT
18,TRBD2,TRBJ2-3,few,TRBV4-1,CASSQDGPAGGLTDTQYF,TGCGCCAGCAGCCAAGATGGCCCAGCGGGAGGGCTTACAGATACGCAGTATTTT
14,NA,TRBJ2-3,many,TRBV5-1,CASSLGTDTDTQYF,TGCGCCAGCAGCTTGGGGACAGACACAGATACGCAGTATTTT
15,NA,TRBJ2-6,few,TRBV29-1,CSVGRGGSGANVLTF,TGCAGCGTTGGGCGTGGGGGGTCTGGGGCCAACGTCCTGACTTTC
14,NA,TRBJ2-2,NA,TRBV5-1,CASNGGPNTGELFF,TGCGCCAGCAATGGAGGGCCGAACACCGGGGAGCTGTTTTTT
17,TRBD2,TRBJ2-3,many,TRBV10-3,CAISESEERDRTDTQYF,TGTGCCATCAGTGAGTCGGAGGAGCGGGACCGCACAGATACGCAGTATTTT